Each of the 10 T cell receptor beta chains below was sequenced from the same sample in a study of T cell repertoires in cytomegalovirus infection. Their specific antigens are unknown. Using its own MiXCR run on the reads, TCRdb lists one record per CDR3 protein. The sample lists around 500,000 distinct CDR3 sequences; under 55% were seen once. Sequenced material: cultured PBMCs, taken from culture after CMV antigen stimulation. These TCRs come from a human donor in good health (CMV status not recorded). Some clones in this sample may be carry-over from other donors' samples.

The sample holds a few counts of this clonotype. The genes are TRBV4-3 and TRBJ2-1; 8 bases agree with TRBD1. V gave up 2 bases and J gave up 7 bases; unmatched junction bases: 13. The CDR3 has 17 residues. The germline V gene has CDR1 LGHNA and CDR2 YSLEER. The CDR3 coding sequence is TGCGCCAGCAGCCAAAGAGCAGGGGGCGCCTGGGGGAATGAGCAGTTCTTC. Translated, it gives CASSQRAGGAWGNEQFF.

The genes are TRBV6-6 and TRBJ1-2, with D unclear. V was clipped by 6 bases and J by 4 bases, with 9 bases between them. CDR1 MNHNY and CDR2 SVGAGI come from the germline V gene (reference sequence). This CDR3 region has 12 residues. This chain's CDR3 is CASRGYGYGYTF. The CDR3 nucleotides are TGTGCCAGCAGGGGGTACGGCTATGGCTACACCTTC.

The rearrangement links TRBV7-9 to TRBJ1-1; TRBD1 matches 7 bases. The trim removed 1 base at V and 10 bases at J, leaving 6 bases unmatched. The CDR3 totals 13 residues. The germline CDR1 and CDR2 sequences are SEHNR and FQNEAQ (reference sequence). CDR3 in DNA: TGTGCCAGCAGCTTAGTTGACAGGGAGGCAGCTTTCTTT. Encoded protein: CASSLVDREAAFF.

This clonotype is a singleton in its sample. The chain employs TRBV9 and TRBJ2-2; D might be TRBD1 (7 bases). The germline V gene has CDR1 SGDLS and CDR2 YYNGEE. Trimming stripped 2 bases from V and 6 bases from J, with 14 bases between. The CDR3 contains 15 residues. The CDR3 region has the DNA TGTGCCAGCAGCGTTGGAGGGGGCATCGCCGGGGAGCTGTTTTTT. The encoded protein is CASSVGGGIAGELFF.

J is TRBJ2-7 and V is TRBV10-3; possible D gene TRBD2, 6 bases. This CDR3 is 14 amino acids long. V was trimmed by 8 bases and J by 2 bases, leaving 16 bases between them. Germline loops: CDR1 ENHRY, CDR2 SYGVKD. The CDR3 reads CAIYSGRRPYEQYF. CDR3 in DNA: TGTGCCATCTATAGCGGCAGAAGGCCCTACGAGCAGTACTTC.

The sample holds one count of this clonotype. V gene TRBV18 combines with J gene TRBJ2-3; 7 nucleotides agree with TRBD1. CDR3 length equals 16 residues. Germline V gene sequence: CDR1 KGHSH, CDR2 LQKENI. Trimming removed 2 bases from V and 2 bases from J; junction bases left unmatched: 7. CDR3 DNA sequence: TGTGCCAGCTCACCATCCACAGGGGAACCCACAGATACGCAGTATTTT. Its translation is CASSPSTGEPTDTQYF.

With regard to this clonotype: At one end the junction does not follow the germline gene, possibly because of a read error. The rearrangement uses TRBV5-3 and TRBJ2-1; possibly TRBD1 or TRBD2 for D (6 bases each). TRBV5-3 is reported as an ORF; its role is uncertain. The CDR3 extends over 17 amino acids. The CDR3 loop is CASSFGGPSSSYNEQFF. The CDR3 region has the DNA TGTGCCAGCAGCTTCGGGGGCCCTTCTAGCTCCTACAATGAGCAGTTCTTC.

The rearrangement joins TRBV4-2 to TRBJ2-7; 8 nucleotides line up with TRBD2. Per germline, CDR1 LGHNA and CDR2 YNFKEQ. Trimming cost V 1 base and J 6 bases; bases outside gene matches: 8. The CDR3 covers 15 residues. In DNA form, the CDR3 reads TGTGCCAGCAGCCAAGCCTGGCGGGGGGCCTTCGAGCAGTACTTC. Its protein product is CASSQAWRGAFEQYF.

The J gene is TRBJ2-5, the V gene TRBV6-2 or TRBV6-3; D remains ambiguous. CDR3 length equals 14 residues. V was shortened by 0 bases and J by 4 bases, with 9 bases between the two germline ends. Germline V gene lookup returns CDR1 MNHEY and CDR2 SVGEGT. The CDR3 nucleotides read TGTGCCAGCAGTTACTCCCCCGTAGGAGAGACCCAGTACTTC. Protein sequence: CASSYSPVGETQYF.

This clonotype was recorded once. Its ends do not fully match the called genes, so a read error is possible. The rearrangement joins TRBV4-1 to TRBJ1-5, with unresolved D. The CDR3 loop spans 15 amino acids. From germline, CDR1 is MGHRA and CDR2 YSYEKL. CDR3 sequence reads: CASSQGEGGNQPQHF. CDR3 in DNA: TGTGCCAGCAGCCAAGGTGAGGGTGGCAATCAGCCCCAGCATTTT.